Presented here are 10 T cell receptor beta chains from one specimen sequenced in a study of cytomegalovirus exposure and HLA in healthy donors. Vbeta (60) and Jbeta (13) primers were used in the PCR. The assay was immunoSEQ multiplex PCR, and TCRdb's table has in-frame clones only and misses some. The table has 100,000 to 150,000 clones, over 70% seen once. The sequencing input was PBMCs. The receptors derive from a woman aged 45-59 years in good health and CMV-seropositive.

The genes are TRBV4-3 and TRBJ2-6; 8 bases are a match to TRBD1. The V and J ends lost 0 bases and 0 bases, in that order; junction bases with no gene match: 7. The germline gives CDR1 LGHNA, CDR2 YSLEER. The CDR3 spans 19 residues. The CDR3 sequence is CASSQDLATGASGANVLTF. The CDR3 DNA reads as TGCGCCAGCAGCCAAGATCTTGCGACAGGGGCCTCTGGGGCCAACGTCCTGACTTTC.

This clone came up a few times. One junction end disagrees with the germline gene, perhaps due to a read error. The rearrangement joins TRBV7-9 to TRBJ1-2; D perhaps matches TRBD1 (6 bases). Germline CDR1 reads SEHNR; CDR2 reads FQNEAQ (reference sequence). The CDR3 consists of 12 residues. CDR3 DNA sequence: TGTTCCAGCTCGGACGGGAGGGGGGGCTACACCTTC. Translation gives CSSSDGRGGYTF.

This rearrangement joins TRBV5-6 to TRBJ1-2; weak D call: TRBD1 (6 bases). Deletions cut 0 bases from V and 9 bases from J, with 12 bases between. Looked up from germline, CDR1 is SGHDT and CDR2 is YYEEEE. This CDR3 has 13 amino acids. This CDR3 reads CASSLVQGRSYTF. The CDR3 nucleotides read TGTGCCAGCAGCTTGGTACAGGGTAGGAGCTACACCTTC.

The chain is built from TRBV28 and TRBJ1-5, with 7 positions matching TRBD1. This CDR3 is built from 16 residues. The trim removed 5 bases at V and 3 bases at J, leaving 10 bases unmatched. Germline loops: CDR1 MDHEN, CDR2 SYDVKM. The CDR3 DNA follows: TGTGCCAGCAGTCTCCTACAGGGGTCCTCCAATCAGCCCCAGCATTTT. Its translation: CASSLLQGSSNQPQHF.

This clone has a handful of counts. The chain recombines TRBV28 with TRBJ2-6; D unresolved. Germline V gene sequence: CDR1 MDHEN, CDR2 SYDVKM. The CDR3 has 16 residues. Deletions cut 5 bases from V and 0 bases from J, with 11 bases between. The DNA of the CDR3 is TGTGCCAGCAGTCCCCCACGCAGCTCTGGGGCCAACGTCCTGACTTTC. Translating gives CASSPPRSSGANVLTF.

The chain couples TRBV4-3 to TRBJ2-5; the match to TRBD1 covers 8 bases. With V trimmed by 2 bases and J by 2 bases, 7 bases remained unmatched. The germline V gene has CDR1 LGHNA and CDR2 YSLEER. The CDR3 contains 16 residues. As DNA, the CDR3 is TGCGCCAGCAGCCAATCCAGCCGGACAGGGCAAGAGACCCAGTACTTC. Its translation: CASSQSSRTGQETQYF.

The chain employs TRBV2 and TRBJ2-5, with D possibly matching TRBD2 (5 bases). The CDR3 spans 15 residues. Trimming stripped 3 bases from V and 4 bases from J, with 15 bases between. CDR1 is SNHLY and CDR2 is FYNNEI in the germline V gene. CDR3 nucleotides: TGTGCCAGCAGTGAGTCTGTGGTCGAGGGAGAGACCCAGTACTTC. It codes for CASSESVVEGETQYF.

This clone was observed a handful of times. J is TRBJ2-3 and V is TRBV9; D not certain. CDR1 SGDLS and CDR2 YYNGEE come from the germline V gene. The CDR3 runs to 13 residues. V was cut by 0 bases and J by 2 bases, with 4 bases left in between. The CDR3 is CASSVGHTDTQYF. In nucleotides, the CDR3 is TGTGCCAGCAGCGTAGGACACACAGATACGCAGTATTTT.

This rearrangement joins TRBV2 to TRBJ1-6; 9 bases line up with TRBD1. CDR3 length: 16 residues. In germline, CDR1 is SNHLY, CDR2 FYNNEI. The junction had 10 bases not matched to a gene; V was cut back by 7 bases and J by 6 bases. The CDR3 reads CASIQTGGGVNSPLHF. CDR3 nucleotides: TGTGCCAGCATTCAGACAGGGGGAGGTGTTAATTCACCCCTCCACTTT.

This chain connects TRBV15 to TRBJ1-3, with 8 bases identical to TRBD1. CDR3 length: 18 residues. Germline V CDR1 and CDR2: LNHNV, YYDKDF (reference sequence). The junction had 11 bases not matched to a gene; V was cut back by 0 bases and J by 4 bases. This CDR3 reads CATSRDRGQGLSGNTIYF. CDR3 coding DNA: TGTGCCACCAGCAGAGACAGAGGACAGGGATTATCGGGAAACACCATATATTTT.